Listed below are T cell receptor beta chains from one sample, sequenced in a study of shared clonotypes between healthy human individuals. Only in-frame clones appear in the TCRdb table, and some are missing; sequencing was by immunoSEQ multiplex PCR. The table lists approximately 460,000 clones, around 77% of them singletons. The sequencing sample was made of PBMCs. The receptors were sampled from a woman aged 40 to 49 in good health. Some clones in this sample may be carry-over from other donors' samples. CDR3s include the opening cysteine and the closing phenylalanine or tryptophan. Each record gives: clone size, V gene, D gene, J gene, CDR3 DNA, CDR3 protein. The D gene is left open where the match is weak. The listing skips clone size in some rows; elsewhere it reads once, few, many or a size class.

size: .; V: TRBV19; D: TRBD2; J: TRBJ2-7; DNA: TGTGCCAGTAGTATCGGACTAGCGGGAGACAAGCAGTACTTC; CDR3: CASSIGLAGDKQYF
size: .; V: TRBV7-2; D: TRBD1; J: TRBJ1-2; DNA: TGTGCCAGCAGCTCATACAGGGGAAACTATGGCTACACCTTC; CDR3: CASSSYRGNYGYTF
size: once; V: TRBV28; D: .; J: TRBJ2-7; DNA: TGTGCCAGCAGTTTACTCCTGGGGACTGCCGAGCAGTACTTC; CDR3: CASSLLLGTAEQYF
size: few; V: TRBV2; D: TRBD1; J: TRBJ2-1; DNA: TGTGCCAGCAGTAGGGACAGGGGAGACAATGAGCAGTTCTTC; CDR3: CASSRDRGDNEQFF
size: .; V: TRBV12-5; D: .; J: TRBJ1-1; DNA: TGTGCTAGTGGTATGGAGCTAGACACTGAAGCTTTCTTT; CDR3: CASGMELDTEAFF
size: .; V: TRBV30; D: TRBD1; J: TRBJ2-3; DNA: TGTGCCTGGAGGGGACCGGGACAGGGGACAGATACGCAGTATTTT; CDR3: CAWRGPGQGTDTQYF
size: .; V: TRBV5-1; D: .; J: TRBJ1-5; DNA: TGCGCCAGCAGCTTGGGCAGTAATCAGCCCCAGCATTTT; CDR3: CASSLGSNQPQHF
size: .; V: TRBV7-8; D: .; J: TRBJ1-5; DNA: TGTGCCAGCAGCTTAGACAGGCACGGCAATCAGCCCCAGCATTTT; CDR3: CASSLDRHGNQPQHF
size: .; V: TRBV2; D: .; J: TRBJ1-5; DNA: TGTGCCAGCAACAAAAGGAGGAGCAATCAGCCCCAGCATTTT; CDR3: CASNKRRSNQPQHF
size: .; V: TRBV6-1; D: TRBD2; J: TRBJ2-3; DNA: TGTGCCAGCAGTGAACACAAGCGGGAGTTCCCAGATACGCAGTATTTT; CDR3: CASSEHKREFPDTQYF
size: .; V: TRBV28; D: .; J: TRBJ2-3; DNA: TGTGCCAGCAACTTAGGGGGACTCAGCACAGATACGCAGTATTTT; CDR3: CASNLGGLSTDTQYF
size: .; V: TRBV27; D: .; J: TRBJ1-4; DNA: TGTGCCAGCAGTACCGTTAAGGGGCGGATTGAAAAACTGTTTTTT; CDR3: CASSTVKGRIEKLFF
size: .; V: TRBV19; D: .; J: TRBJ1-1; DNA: TGTGCCAGTAGTATATTGGGTGTCACTGAAGCTTTCTTT; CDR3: CASSILGVTEAFF
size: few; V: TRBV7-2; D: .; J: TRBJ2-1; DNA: TGTGCCAGCAGCTTATGGGGCCAGGCAAGCGATGAGCAGTTCTTC; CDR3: CASSLWGQASDEQFF
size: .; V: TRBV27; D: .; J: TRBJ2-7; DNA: TGTGCCAGCAAGCCGGGACGGGATACCTACGAGCAGTACTTC; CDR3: CASKPGRDTYEQYF
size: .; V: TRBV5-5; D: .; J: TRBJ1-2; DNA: TGTGCCAGCAGCTTGGGGTCCAGGGAGGATTATGGCTACACCTTC; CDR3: CASSLGSREDYGYTF
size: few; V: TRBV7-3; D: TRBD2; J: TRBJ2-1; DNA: TGTGCCAGCAGCCCCGGGGGGAGCTCCTACAATGAGCAGTTCTTC; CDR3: CASSPGGSSYNEQFF
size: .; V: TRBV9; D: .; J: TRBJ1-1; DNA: TGTGCCAGCAGCGTAGCTCCCGCCAGGAACACTGATGCTTTCTTT; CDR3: CASSVAPARNTDAFF
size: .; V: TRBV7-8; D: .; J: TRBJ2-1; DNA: TGTGCCAGCAGCTTAGCGGAGACCGACTACAATGAGCAGTTCTTC; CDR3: CASSLAETDYNEQFF
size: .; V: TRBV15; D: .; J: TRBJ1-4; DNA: TGTGCCACCAGCAGAGATAGGGCGGGGAATGAAAAACTGTTTTTT; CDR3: CATSRDRAGNEKLFF
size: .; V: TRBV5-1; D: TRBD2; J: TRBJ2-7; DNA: TGCGCCAGCAGCTACACTAGCGACTCCTACGAGCAGTACTTC; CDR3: CASSYTSDSYEQYF
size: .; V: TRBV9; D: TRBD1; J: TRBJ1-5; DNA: TGTGCCAGCAGCGGCACAGGGGGCGATCAGCCCCAGCATTTT; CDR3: CASSGTGGDQPQHF
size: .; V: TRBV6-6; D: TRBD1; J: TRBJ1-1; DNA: TGTGCCAGCAGTTACTTACAAGACAGGGGGTTTGAAGCTTTCTTT; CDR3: CASSYLQDRGFEAFF
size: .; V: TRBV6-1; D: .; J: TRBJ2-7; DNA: TGTGCCAGCAGGGGAATTGCAGGGGTCTCCTACGAGCAGTACTTC; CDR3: CASRGIAGVSYEQYF
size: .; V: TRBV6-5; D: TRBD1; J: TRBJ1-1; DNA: TGTGCCAGCAGCCGGGACAGGAGGAACACTGAAGCTTTCTTT; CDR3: CASSRDRRNTEAFF
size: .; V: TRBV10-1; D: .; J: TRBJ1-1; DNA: TGCGCCAGCAGGAGTTCTAGGGATGCTGAAGCTTTCTTT; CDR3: CASRSSRDAEAFF
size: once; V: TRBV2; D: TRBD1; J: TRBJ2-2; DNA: TGCGCCAGCTCCGGGACAGGGGTCGGTCTCACCAGGGAGCTGTTTTTT; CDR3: CASSGTGVGLTRELFF
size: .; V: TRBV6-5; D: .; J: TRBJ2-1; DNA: TGTGCCAGCAGTTATAATGGCGGTGAGCAGTTCTTC; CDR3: CASSYNGGEQFF
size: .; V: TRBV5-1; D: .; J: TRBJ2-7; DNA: TGCGCCAGCAGCCCCGGAGGGACAGATTACGAGCAGTACTTC; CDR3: CASSPGGTDYEQYF
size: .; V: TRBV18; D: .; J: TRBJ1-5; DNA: TGTGCCAGCTCACCAGGAACACCGAATAGCAATCAGCCCCAGCATTTT; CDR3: CASSPGTPNSNQPQHF
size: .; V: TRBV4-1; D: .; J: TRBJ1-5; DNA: TGCGCCAGCAGCCGCGGTCGGACGGACAATCAGCCCCAGCATTTT; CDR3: CASSRGRTDNQPQHF
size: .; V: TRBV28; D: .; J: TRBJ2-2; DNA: TGTGCCAGCGCCCTGCAGGGGTCCGGGGAGCTGTTTTTT; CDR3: CASALQGSGELFF
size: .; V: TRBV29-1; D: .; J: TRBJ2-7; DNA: TGCAGTGGGGGAGAGGGCGAGCAGTACTTC; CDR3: CSGGEGEQYF
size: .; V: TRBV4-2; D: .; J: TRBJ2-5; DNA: TGTGCCAGCAGCCAAGGCCGGATGACCCAGTACTTC; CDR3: CASSQGRMTQYF
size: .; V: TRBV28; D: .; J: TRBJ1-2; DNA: TGTGCCAGCAGTTTCTTGACAGCGACGGCTAACTATGGCTACACCTTC; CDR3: CASSFLTATANYGYTF
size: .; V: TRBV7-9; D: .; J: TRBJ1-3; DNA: TGTGCCAGCAGCCCTGGACCTAGCTCTGGAAACACCATATATTTT; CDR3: CASSPGPSSGNTIYF
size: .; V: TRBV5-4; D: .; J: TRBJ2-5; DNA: TGTGCCAGCAGCTTGGCCCCCCAAGAGACCCAGTACTTC; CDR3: CASSLAPQETQYF
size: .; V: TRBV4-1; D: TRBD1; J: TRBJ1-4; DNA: TGCGCCAGCAGCCATGCCGGGACAGGGCATGAAAAACTGTTCTTT; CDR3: CASSHAGTGHEKLFF
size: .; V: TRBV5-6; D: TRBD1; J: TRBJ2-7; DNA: TGTGCCAGCAGCTGGACAGGGGGCTACGAGCAGTACTTC; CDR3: CASSWTGGYEQYF
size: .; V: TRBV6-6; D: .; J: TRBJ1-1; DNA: TGTGCCAGCAGCCGGGAGGCCGGGTACACTGAAGCTTTCTTT; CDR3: CASSREAGYTEAFF
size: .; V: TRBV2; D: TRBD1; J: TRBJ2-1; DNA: TGTGCCAGCAGGGTAAGGGACAGGCACTACAATGAGCAGTTCTTC; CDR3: CASRVRDRHYNEQFF
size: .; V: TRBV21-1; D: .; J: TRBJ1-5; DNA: TGTGCCAGCAGCAATAGACAGGGGGGCAATCAGCCCCAGCATTTT; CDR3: CASSNRQGGNQPQHF
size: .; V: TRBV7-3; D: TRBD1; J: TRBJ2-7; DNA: TGTGCCAGCAGCAGGGACAGAGCCTACGAGCAGTACTTC; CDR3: CASSRDRAYEQYF
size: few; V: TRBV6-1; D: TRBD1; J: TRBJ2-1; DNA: TGTGCCAGCAGTGAAGGGACAGGGGGTTACAATGAGCAGTTCTTC; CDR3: CASSEGTGGYNEQFF
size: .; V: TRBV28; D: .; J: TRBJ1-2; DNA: TGTGCCAGCGGGCAGGGCGCGAACTATGGCTACACCTTC; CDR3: CASGQGANYGYTF
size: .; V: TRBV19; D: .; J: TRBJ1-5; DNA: TGTGCCCCGGGGGGTAGCAATCAGCCCCAGCATTTT; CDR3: CAPGGSNQPQHF